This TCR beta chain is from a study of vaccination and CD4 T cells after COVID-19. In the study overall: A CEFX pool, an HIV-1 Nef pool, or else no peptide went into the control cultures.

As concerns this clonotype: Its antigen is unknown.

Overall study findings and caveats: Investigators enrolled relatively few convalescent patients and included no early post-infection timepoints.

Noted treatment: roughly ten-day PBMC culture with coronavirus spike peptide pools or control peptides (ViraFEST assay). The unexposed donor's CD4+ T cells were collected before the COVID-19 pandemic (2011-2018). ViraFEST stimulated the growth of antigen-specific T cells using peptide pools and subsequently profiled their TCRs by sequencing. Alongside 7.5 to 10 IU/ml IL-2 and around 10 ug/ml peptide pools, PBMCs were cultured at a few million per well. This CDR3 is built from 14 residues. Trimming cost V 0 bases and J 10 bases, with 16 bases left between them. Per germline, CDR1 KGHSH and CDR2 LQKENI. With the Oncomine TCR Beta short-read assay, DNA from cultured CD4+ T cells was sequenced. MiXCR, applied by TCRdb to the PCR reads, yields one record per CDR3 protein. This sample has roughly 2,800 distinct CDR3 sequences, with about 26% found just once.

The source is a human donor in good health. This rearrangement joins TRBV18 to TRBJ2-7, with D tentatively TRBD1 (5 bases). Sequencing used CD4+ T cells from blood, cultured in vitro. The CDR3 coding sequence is TGTGCCAGCTCACCACCGGACCTAACAGGCGCCCAGTACTTC. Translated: CASSPPDLTGAQYF.